This TCR beta chain appears in the sequencing data of a study of regulatory T cells in long-lasting Graves disease. For TCR beta, libraries came from iRepertoire HTBI primers and Arm-PCR of CDR3 regions. TCRdb called the multiplex PCR reads again in MiXCR, with one record for every CDR3 protein. The data hold about 350,000 distinct CDR3 sequences, with 15% to 20% observed a single time. Per the germline V gene, CDR1 is SGHAT and CDR2 is FQNNGV. The V gene lost 1 base and the J gene lost 6 bases, with 13 bases spanning the gap. This CDR3 is 15 amino acids long. Time point described: newly diagnosed GD, antithyroid drugs for less than 3 months. Isolated PBMC RNA provided the starting material for the TCR library. Patients hailed from an endocrinology department in Xi'an, China. This clonotype was picked up many times. Its antigen remains unknown. Study-wide findings and caveats: With persistent disease, TRBV28, TRBJ1-2 and TRBJ2-5 were the favored segments.

This sample was shared with a second study, whose subject was T cells in Graves' hyperthyroidism and ophthalmopathy. That work states: RT-PCR in the first round (using the HTBI primer set) targeted the TCR CDR3.

Sequenced here: peripheral blood mononuclear cells (PBMCs), sampled at new diagnosis, from a patient treated with antithyroid drugs. The chain is built from TRBV11-2 and TRBJ2-1; possibly TRBD2 for D (6 bases). The clonotype originates from a woman aged 18-29 years with Graves disease. For the CDR3, the DNA is TGTGCCAGCAGCTTAGGGGGGGTGGGTATCAATGAGCAGTTCTTC. Protein sequence: CASSLGGVGINEQFF.